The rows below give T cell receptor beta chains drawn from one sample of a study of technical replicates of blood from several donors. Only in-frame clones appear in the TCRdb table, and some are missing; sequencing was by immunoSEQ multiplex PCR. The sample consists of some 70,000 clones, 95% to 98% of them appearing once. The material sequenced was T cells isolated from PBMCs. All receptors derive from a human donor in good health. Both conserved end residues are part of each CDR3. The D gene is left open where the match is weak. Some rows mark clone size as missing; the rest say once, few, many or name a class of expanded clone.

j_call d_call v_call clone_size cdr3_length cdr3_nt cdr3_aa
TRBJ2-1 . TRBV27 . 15 TGTGCCAGCAGTTTATCCGGGAGCTCCTACAATGAGCAGTTCTTC CASSLSGSSYNEQFF
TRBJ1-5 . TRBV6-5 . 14 TGTGCCAGCAGTTACTCGATGGGCGTTCAGCCCCAGCATTTT CASSYSMGVQPQHF
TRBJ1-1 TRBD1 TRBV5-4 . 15 TGTGCCAGCAGCTTGGTTGGACAGGGGAACACTGAAGCTTTCTTT CASSLVGQGNTEAFF
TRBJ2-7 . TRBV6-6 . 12 TGTGCCAGCAGCCAGGGGGGATACGAGCAGTACTTC CASSQGGYEQYF
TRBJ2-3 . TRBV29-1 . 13 TGCAGCGTTGAAGATGCCACAGGGTATACGCAGTATTTT CSVEDATGYTQYF
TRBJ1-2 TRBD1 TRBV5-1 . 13 TGCGCCAGCAGCTTGGACAGGGGCTATGGCTACACCTTC CASSLDRGYGYTF
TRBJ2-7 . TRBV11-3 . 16 TGTGCCAGCAGCTTAGCGGCCGCGGAAAGAAAAAACGAGCAGTACTTC CASSLAAAERKNEQYF
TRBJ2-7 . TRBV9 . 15 TGTGCCAGCAGCATACAGGACACCAACTCCTACGAGCAGTACTTC CASSIQDTNSYEQYF
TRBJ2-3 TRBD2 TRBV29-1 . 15 TGCAGCGTTGAAAGGGCGGGAGATGGTGCAGATACGCAGTATTTT CSVERAGDGADTQYF
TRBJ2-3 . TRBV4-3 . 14 TGCGCCAGCAGCCCCGGCGGAAGTTCCGATACGCAGTATTTT CASSPGGSSDTQYF
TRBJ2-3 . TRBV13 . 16 TGTGCCAGCAGCTTAGACCCGCCGGGGGTGACAGATACGCAGTATTTT CASSLDPPGVTDTQYF
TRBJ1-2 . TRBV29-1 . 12 TGCAGCGTTGAAGAGGTGGCGGATGGCTACACCTTC CSVEEVADGYTF
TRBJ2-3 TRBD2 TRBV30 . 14 TGTGCCTGGAGACAACTAGCGGGGACAGATACGCAGTATTTT CAWRQLAGTDTQYF
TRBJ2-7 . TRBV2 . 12 TGTGCCAGCAGTGAAGAGGGGTACGAGCAGTACTTC CASSEEGYEQYF
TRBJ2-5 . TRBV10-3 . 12 TGTGGAATCGGAGACTCCCAAGAGACCCAGTACTTC CGIGDSQETQYF
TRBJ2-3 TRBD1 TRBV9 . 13 TGTGCCAGCAGCGTGGACAGGGTAAATACGCAGTATTTT CASSVDRVNTQYF
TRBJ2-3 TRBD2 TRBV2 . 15 TGTGCCAGCAGTCCTAGCGGGAGTAGCACAGATACGCAGTATTTT CASSPSGSSTDTQYF
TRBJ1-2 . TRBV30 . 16 TGTGCCTGGAGTGGGCGTGGGTCGGCAGGGTTTGATGGCTACACCTTC CAWSGRGSAGFDGYTF
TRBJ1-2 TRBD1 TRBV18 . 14 TGTGCCAGCTCATCGACAGGGTCAGGGTATGGCTACACCTTC CASSSTGSGYGYTF
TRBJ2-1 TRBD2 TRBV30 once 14 TGTGCCTGGGGTAGGACTAGCGGGAGGGGTGAGCAGTTCTTC CAWGRTSGRGEQFF
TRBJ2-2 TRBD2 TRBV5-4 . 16 TGTGCCAGCAGGGCTCCTAGCGGGAGTAGAACCGGGGAGCTGTTTTTT CASRAPSGSRTGELFF
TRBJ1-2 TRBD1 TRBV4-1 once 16 TGCGCCAGCAGCCAAGCTTACGCCAGGGGGATTGATGGCTACACCTTC CASSQAYARGIDGYTF
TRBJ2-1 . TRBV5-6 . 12 TGTGCCAGCAGCTTGACTAACGATGAGCAGTTCTTC CASSLTNDEQFF
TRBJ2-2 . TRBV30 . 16 TGTGCCTGGAGTGTGTCTAGGGTAGGAGGAACCGGGGAGCTGTTTTTT CAWSVSRVGGTGELFF
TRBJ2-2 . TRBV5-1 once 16 TGCGCCAGCAGCTTAGGCCGACAGGTTGCCTACGGGGAGCTGTTTTTT CASSLGRQVAYGELFF
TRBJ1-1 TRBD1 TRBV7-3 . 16 TGTGCCAGCAGGGAGACAGGGGGCGACGGGAACACTGAAGCTTTCTTT CASRETGGDGNTEAFF
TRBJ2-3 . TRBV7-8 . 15 TGTGCCAGCAGCCCCCCGGGGAGGCCTTCAGATACGCAGTATTTT CASSPPGRPSDTQYF
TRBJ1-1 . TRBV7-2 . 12 TGTGCCAGCAGCTTCAGAATCACTGAAGCTTTCTTT CASSFRITEAFF
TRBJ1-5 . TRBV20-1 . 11 TGCAGTGCTAGAGATAGCGGGACCTCGCATTTT CSARDSGTSHF
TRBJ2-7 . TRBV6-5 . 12 TGTGCCAGCGCAGGTTTGTTCTACGAGCAGTACTTC CASAGLFYEQYF
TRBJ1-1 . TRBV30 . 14 TGTGCCTGGAGTGTACTACGGGGGAACACTGAAGCTTTCTTT CAWSVLRGNTEAFF
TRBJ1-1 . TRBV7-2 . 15 TGTGCCAGCAGCTTAGCCACAGACCTGAACACTGAAGCTTTCTTT CASSLATDLNTEAFF
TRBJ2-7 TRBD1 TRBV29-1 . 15 TGCAGCGCCCTTGCCTGGGACAGGGGGGGTTACGAGCAGTACTTC CSALAWDRGGYEQYF
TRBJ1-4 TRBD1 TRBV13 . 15 TGTGCCAGCAGCCCTGGGGACAGGGGGGATGAAAAACTGTTTTTT CASSPGDRGDEKLFF
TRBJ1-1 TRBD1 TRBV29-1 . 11 TGCAGCACCGACAGGGTTCATGAAGCTTTCTTT CSTDRVHEAFF
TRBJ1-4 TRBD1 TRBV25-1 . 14 TGTGCCAGCAGTGATCAAGGACAGGCTGAAAAACTGTTTTTT CASSDQGQAEKLFF
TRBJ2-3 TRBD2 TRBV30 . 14 TGTGCCTGGAGTCCGGGGACTAGCCGAGATACGCAGTATTTT CAWSPGTSRDTQYF
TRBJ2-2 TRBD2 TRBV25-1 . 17 TGTGCCAGCAGTACAGTAGCGGGAGGGCTTAACACCGGGGAGCTGTTTTTT CASSTVAGGLNTGELFF
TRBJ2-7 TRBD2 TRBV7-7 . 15 TGTGCCAGCAGCCTCCGGGACGGGGGGTACTACGAGCAGTACTTC CASSLRDGGYYEQYF
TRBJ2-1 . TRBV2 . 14 TGTGCCAGCTTAGAACCGCTGCCTTACAATGAGCAGTTCTTC CASLEPLPYNEQFF
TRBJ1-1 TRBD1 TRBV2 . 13 TGTGCCAGCAACCAGGGACAGTATCTTCAAGCTTTCTTT CASNQGQYLQAFF
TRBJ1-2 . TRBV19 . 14 TGTGCCAGTAGTATAGAGGAGACGGCACCCAGCTACACCTTC CASSIEETAPSYTF
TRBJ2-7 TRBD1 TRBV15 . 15 TGTGCCACCAGCCCCCGTAGACAGGGCATTTACGAGCAGTACTTC CATSPRRQGIYEQYF
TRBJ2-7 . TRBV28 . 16 TGTGCCAGCAGTTTATTCCCGGGGGGCGGGAGCTACGAGCAGTACTTC CASSLFPGGGSYEQYF
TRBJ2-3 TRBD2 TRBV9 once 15 TGTGCCAGCAGCTCCCGACTAGCGGGAGCAGATACGCAGTATTTT CASSSRLAGADTQYF
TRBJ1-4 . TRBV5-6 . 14 TGTGCCAGCAGCTTGGGGCAGGTTAATGAAAAACTGTTTTTT CASSLGQVNEKLFF